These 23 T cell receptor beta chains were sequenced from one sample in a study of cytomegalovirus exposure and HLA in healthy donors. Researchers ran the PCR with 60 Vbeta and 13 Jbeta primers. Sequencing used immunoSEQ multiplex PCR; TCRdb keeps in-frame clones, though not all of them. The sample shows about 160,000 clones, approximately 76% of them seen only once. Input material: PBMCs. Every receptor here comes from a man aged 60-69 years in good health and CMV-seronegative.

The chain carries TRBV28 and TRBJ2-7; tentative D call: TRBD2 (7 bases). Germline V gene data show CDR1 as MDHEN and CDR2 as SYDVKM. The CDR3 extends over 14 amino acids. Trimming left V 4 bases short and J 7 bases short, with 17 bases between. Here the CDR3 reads CASSWGLAAGEQYF. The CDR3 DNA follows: TGTGCCAGCAGTTGGGGGCTAGCGGCGGGTGAGCAGTACTTC.

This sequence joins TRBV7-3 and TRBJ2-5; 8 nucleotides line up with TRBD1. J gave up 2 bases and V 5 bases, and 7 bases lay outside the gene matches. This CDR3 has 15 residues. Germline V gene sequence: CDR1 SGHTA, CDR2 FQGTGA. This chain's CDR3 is CASSLGQGEQETQYF. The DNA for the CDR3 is TGTGCCAGCAGCCTCGGACAGGGTGAGCAAGAGACCCAGTACTTC.

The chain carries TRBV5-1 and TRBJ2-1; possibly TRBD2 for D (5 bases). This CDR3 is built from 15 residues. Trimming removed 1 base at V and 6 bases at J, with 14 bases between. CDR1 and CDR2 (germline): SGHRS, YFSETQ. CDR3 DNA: TGCGCCAGCAGCTTGTCACTAGGCGTTGTCAATGAGCAGTTCTTC. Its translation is CASSLSLGVVNEQFF.

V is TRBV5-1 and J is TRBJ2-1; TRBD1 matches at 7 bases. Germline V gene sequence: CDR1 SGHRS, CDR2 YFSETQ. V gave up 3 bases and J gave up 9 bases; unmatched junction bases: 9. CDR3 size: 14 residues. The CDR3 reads CASSYQQGSGEQFF. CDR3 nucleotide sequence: TGCGCCAGCAGCTACCAACAGGGGTCCGGTGAGCAGTTCTTC.

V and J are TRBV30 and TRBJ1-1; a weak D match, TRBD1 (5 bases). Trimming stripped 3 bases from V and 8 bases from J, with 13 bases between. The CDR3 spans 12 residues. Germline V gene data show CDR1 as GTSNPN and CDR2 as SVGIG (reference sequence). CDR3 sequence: CAWRPLRTEAFF. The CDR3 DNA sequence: TGTGCCTGGAGGCCCTTGCGGACAGAAGCTTTCTTT.

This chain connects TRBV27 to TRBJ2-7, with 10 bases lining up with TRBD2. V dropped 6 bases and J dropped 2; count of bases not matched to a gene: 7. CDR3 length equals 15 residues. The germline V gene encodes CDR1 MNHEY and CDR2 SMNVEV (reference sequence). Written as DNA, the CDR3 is TGTGCCAGCAGGCCCGGGGGGACTAGCGCCTACGAGCAGTACTTC. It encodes CASRPGGTSAYEQYF.

The CDR3 loop reads CASSSRVGANVLTF. CDR3 sequence (DNA): TGTGCCAGCAGCTCCAGGGTTGGGGCCAACGTCCTGACTTTC. This chain connects TRBV7-2 to TRBJ2-6; D perhaps matches TRBD1 (5 bases). The V end lost 4 bases, the J end lost 3 bases, and 7 bases lay between the germline ends. The CDR3 is 14 residues long. Germline assignment: CDR1 SGHTA and CDR2 FQGNSA.

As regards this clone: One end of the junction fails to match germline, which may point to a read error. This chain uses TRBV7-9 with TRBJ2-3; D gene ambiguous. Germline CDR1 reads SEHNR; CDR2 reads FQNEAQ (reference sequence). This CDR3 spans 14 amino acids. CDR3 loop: CSSSLARSTDTQYF. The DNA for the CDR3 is TGTTCCAGCAGCCTGGCCAGGAGCACAGATACGCAGTATTTT.

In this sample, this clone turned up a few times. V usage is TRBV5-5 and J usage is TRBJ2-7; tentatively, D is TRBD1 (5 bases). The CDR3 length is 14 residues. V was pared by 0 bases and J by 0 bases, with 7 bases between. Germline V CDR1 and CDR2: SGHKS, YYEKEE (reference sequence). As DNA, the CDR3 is TGTGCCAGCAGCTTGGGGCAGGGCTCCTACGAGCAGTACTTC. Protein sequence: CASSLGQGSYEQYF.

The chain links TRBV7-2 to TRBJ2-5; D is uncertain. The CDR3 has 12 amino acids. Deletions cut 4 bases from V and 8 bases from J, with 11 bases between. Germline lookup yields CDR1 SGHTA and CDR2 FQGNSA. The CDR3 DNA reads TGTGCCAGCAGCTCCGGTTGGTTAACCCAGTACTTC. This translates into CASSSGWLTQYF.

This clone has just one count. In nucleotides, the CDR3 is TGTGCCAGTAGTATAGAAGAGGGGGTCGTGGCAGATACGCAGTATTTT. This gives the protein CASSIEEGVVADTQYF. J is TRBJ2-3 and V is TRBV19; a weak D match, TRBD1 (6 bases). With 0 bases removed from V and 4 bases from J, the gap between germline ends came to 14 bases. Germline CDR1 LNHDA, CDR2 SQIVND (reference sequence). The CDR3 is 16 residues long.

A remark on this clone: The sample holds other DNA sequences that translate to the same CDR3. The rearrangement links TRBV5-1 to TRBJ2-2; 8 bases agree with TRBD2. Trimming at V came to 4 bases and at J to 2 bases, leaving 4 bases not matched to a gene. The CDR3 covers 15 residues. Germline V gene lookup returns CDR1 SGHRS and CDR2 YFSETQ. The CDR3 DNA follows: TGCGCCAGCAGCCCGGGGGGGTCTAACACCGGGGAGCTGTTTTTT. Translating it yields CASSPGGSNTGELFF.

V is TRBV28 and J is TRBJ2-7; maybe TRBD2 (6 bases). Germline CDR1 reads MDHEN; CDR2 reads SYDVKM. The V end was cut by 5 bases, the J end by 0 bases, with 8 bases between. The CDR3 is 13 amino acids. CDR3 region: CASSGGSSYEQYF. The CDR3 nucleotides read TGTGCCAGCAGTGGAGGGAGCTCCTACGAGCAGTACTTC.

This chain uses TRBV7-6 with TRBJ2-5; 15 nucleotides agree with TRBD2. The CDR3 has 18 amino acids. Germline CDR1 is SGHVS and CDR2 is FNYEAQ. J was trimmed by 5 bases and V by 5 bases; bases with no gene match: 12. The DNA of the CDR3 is TGTGCCAGCAGCCAAAATTCCGGACTAGCGGGAGGGCCGGAGACCCAGTACTTC. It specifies CASSQNSGLAGGPETQYF.

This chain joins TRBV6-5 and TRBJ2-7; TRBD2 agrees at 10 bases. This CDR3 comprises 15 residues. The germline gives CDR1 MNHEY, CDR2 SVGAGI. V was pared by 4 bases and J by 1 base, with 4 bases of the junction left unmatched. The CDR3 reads CASSSSGGQSYEQYF. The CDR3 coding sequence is TGTGCCAGCAGTTCTAGCGGGGGCCAATCCTACGAGCAGTACTTC.

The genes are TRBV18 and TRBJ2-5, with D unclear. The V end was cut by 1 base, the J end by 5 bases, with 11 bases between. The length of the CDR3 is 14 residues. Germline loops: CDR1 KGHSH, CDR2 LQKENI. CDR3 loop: CASSPQQVTETQYF. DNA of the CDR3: TGTGCCAGCTCACCACAGCAGGTTACGGAGACCCAGTACTTC.

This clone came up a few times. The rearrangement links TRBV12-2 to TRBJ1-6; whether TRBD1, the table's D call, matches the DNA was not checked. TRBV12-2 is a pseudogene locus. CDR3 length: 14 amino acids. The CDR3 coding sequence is TGTGCAAGTCGCTTAGGGGGGCCTAATTCACCCCTCCACTTT. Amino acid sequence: CASRLGGPNSPLHF.

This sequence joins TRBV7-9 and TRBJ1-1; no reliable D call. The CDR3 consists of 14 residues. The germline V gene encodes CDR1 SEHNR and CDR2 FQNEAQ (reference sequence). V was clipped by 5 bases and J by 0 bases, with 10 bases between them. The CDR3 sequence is CASSGTAMNTEAFF. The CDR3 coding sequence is TGTGCCAGCAGCGGAACAGCTATGAACACTGAAGCTTTCTTT.

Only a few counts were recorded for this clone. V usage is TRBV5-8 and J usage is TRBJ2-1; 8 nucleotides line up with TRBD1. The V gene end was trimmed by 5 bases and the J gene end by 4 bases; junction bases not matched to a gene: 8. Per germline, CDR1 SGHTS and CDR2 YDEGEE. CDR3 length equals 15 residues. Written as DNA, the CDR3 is TGTGCCAGCAGACAGAGGCGGACAGGGTACAATGAGCAGTTCTTC. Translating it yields CASRQRRTGYNEQFF. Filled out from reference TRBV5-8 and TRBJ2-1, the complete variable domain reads EAGVTQSPTHLIKTRGQQATLRCSPISGHTSVYWYQQALGLGLQFLLWYDEGEERNRGNFPPRFSGRQFPNYSSELNVNALELEDSALYLCASRQRRTGYNEQFFGPGTRLTVL.

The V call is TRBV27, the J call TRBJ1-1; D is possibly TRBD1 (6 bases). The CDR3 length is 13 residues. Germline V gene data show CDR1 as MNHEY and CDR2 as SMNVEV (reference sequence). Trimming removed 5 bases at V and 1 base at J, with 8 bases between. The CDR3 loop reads CASSKQGNTEAFF. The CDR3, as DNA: TGTGCCAGCAGTAAACAGGGGAACACTGAAGCTTTCTTT.

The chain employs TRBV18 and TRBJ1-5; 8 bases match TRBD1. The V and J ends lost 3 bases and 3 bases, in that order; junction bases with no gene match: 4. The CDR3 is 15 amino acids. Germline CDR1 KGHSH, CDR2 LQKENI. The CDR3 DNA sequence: TGTGCCAGCTCACCGGGACAGGTCTTCAATCAGCCCCAGCATTTT. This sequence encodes CASSPGQVFNQPQHF. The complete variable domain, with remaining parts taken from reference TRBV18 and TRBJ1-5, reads NAGVMQNPRHLVRRRGQEARLRCSPMKGHSHVYWYRQLPEEGLKFMVYLQKENIIDESGMPKERFSAEFPKEGPSILRIQQVVRGDSAAYFCASSPGQVFNQPQHFGDGTRLSIL.

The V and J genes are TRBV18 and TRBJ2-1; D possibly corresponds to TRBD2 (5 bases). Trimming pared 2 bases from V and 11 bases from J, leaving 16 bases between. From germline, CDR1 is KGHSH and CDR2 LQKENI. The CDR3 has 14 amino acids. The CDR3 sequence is CASSPIDQEVQQFF. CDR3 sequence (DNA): TGTGCCAGCTCACCAATAGATCAGGAGGTGCAGCAGTTCTTC.

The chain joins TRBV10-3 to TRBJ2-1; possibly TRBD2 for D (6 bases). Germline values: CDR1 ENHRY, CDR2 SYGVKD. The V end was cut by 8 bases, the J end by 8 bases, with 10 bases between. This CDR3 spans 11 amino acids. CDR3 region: CAIGGEDEQFF. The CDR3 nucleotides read TGTGCCATCGGAGGGGAGGATGAGCAGTTCTTC.